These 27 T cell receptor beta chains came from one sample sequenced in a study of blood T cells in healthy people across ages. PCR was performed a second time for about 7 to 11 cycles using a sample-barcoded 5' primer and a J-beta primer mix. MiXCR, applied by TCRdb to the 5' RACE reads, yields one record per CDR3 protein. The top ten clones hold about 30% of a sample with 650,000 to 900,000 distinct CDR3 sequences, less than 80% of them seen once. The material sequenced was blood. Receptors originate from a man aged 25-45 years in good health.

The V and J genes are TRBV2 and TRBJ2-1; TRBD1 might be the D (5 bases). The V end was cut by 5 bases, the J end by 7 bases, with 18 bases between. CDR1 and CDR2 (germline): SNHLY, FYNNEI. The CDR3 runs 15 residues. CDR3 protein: CASSPPPQGLNEQFF. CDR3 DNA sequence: TGTGCCAGCAGTCCCCCTCCCCAGGGTTTGAATGAGCAGTTCTTC.

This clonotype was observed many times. The CDR3 DNA reads TGTGCCAGCAGCCAAGATAAAGCGGGGGGGAACATTCAGTACTTC. Its protein is CASSQDKAGGNIQYF. J is TRBJ2-4 and V is TRBV4-2, with 10 bases aligning to TRBD2. The CDR3 sequence is 15 residues long. The V gene end was trimmed by 0 bases and the J gene end by 7 bases; junction bases not matched to a gene: 3. The germline V gene has CDR1 LGHNA and CDR2 YNFKEQ.

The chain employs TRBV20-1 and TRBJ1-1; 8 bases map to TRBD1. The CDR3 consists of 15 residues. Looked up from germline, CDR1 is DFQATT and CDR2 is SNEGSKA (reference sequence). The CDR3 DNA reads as TGCAGCCCCAAACGGGCAGGGGGCTCGAACACTGAAGCTTTCTTT. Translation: CSPKRAGGSNTEAFF.

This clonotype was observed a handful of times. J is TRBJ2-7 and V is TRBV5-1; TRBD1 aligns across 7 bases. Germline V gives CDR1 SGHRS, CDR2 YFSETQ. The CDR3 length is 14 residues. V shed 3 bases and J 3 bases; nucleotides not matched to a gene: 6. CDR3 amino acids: CASSSLWDSYEQYF. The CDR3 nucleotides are TGCGCCAGCAGCTCGCTATGGGACAGCTACGAGCAGTACTTC. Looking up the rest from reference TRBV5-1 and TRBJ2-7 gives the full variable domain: KAGVTQTPRYLIKTRGQQVTLSCSPISGHRSVSWYQQTPGQGLQFLFEYFSETQRNKGNFPGRFSGRQFSNSRSEMNVSTLELGDSALYLCASSSLWDSYEQYFGPGTRLTVT.

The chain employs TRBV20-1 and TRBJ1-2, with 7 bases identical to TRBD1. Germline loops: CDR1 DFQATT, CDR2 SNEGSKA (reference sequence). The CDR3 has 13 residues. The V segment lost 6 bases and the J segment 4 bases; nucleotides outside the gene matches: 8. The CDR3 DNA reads TGCAGTGCCTCCCGCGGGGACAGCTATGGCTACACCTTC. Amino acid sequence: CSASRGDSYGYTF.

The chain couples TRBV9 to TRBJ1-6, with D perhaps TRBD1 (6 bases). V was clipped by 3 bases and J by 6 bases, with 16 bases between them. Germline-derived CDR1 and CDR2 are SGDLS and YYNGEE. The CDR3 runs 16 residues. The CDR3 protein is CASSASPGRGNSPLHF. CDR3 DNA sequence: TGTGCCAGCAGCGCGTCCCCGGGCAGGGGTAATTCACCCCTCCACTTT.

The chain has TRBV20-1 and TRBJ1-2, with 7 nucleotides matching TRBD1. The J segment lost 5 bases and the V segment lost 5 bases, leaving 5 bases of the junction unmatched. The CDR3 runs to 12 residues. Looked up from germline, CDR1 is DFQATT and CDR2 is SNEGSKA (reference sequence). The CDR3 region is CSAARGTYGYTF. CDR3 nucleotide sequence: TGCAGTGCTGCCAGGGGGACATATGGCTACACCTTC.

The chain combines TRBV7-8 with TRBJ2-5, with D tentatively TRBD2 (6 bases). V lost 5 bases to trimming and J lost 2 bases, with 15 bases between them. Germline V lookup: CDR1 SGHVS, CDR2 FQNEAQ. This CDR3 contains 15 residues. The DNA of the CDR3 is TGTGCCAGCAGCCGGGGGAATGGCCTACAAGAGACCCAGTACTTC. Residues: CASSRGNGLQETQYF. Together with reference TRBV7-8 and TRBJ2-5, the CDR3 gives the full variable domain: GAGVSQSPRYKVAKRGQDVALRCDPISGHVSLFWYQQALGQGPEFLTYFQNEAQLDKSGLPSDRFFAERPEGSVSTLKIQRTQQEDSAVYLCASSRGNGLQETQYFGPGTRLLVL.

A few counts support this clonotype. The CDR3 nucleotides are TGTGCCAGCAGCCCTACAAGGAACTCCTACGAGCAGTACTTC. Translation: CASSPTRNSYEQYF. V usage is TRBV7-2 and J usage is TRBJ2-7; D unresolved. The CDR3 runs to 14 residues. V lost 5 bases to trimming and J lost 0 bases, with 11 bases between them. The germline gives CDR1 SGHTA, CDR2 FQGNSA.

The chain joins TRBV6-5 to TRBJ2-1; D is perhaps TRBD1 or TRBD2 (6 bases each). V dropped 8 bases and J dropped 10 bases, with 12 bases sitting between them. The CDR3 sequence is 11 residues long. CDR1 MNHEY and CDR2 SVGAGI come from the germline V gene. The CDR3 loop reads CASLEGGEQFF. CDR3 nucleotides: TGTGCCAGCCTAGAGGGGGGAGAGCAGTTCTTC.

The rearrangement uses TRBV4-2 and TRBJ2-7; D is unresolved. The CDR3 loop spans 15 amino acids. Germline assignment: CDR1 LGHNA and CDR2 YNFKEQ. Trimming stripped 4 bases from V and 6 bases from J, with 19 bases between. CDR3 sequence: CASSPVVPPGSEQYF. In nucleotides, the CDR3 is TGTGCCAGCAGCCCTGTTGTGCCTCCCGGGTCCGAGCAGTACTTC.

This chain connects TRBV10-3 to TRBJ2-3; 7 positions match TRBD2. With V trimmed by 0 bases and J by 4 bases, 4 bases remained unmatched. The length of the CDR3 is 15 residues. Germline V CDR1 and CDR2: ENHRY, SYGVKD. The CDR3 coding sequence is TGTGCCATCAGTGAGTCGGGAGGGGAGGCAGATACGCAGTATTTT. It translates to CAISESGGEADTQYF.

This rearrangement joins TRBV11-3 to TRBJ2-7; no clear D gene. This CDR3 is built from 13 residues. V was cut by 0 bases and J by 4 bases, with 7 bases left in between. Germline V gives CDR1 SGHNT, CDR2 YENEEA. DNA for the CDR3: TGTGCCAGCAGCTTAGATCTCCGTTACGAGCAGTACTTC. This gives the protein CASSLDLRYEQYF. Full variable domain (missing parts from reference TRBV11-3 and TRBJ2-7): EAGVVQSPRYKIIEKKQPVAFWCNPISGHNTLYWYLQNLGQGPELLIRYENEEAVDDSQLPKDRFSAERLKGVDSTLKIQPAELGDSAVYLCASSLDLRYEQYFGPGTRLTVT.

The CDR3: CASSLDSGGTHNEQFF. The CDR3 nucleotides read TGTGCCAGCAGTTTAGATTCGGGGGGAACCCACAATGAGCAGTTCTTC. V and J are TRBV12-3 or TRBV12-4 and TRBJ2-1; 7 bases map to TRBD2. J was trimmed by 5 bases and V by 1 base; bases with no gene match: 8. This CDR3 has 16 residues.

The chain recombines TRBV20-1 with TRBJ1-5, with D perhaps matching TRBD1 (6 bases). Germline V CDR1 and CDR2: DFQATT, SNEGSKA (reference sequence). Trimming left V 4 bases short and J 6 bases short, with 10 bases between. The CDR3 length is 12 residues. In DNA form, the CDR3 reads TGCAGTGCTAACAGGGTTGGTCAGCCCCAGCATTTT. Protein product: CSANRVGQPQHF.

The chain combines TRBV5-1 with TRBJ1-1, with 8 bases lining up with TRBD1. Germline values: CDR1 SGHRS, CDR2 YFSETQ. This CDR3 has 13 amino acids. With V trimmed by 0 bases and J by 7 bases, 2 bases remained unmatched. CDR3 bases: TGCGCCAGCAGCTTGGCGACAGGGGATGAAGCTTTCTTT. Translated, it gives CASSLATGDEAFF.

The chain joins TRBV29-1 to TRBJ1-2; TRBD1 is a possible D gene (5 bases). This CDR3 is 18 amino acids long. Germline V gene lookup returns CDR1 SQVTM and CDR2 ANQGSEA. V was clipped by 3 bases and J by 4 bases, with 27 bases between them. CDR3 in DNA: TGCAGCGTTGATAAGCAGAGGGCAGGAGGTAGCGGGGGCTATGGCTACACCTTC. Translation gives CSVDKQRAGGSGGYGYTF. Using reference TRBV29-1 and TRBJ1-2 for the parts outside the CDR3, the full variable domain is SAVISQKPSRDICQRGTSLTIQCQVDSQVTMMFWYRQQPGQSLTLIATANQGSEATYESGFVIDKFPISRPNLTFSTLTVSNMSPEDSSIYLCSVDKQRAGGSGGYGYTFGSGTRLTVV.

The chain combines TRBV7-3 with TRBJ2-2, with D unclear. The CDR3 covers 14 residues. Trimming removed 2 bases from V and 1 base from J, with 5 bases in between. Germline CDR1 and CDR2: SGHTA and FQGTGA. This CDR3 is CASSLGVNTGELFF. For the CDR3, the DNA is TGTGCCAGCAGCTTAGGGGTGAACACCGGGGAGCTGTTTTTT.

CDR3 bases: TGTGCCAGCAGCCTAAGGGCAGGGGCTTCTGAAAAACTGTTTTTT. Its protein product is CASSLRAGASEKLFF. The gene calls are TRBV5-6 and TRBJ1-4, with D maybe TRBD1 (6 bases). Germline V gives CDR1 SGHDT, CDR2 YYEEEE. The CDR3 is 15 residues long. V lost 4 bases to trimming and J lost 7 bases, with 17 bases between them.

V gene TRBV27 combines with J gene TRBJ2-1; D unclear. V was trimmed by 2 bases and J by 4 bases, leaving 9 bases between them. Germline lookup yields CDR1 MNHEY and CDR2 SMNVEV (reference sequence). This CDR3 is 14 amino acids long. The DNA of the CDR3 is TGTGCCAGCAGTTTACTCGGAGCATACAATGAGCAGTTCTTC. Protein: CASSLLGAYNEQFF.

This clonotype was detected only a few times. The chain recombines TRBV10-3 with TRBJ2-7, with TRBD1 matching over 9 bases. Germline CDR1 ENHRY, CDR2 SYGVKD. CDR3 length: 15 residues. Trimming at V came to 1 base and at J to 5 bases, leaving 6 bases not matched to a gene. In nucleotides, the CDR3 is TGTGCCATCAGTGAGTACGGGACAGGGCTGAACGAGCAGTACTTC. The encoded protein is CAISEYGTGLNEQYF.

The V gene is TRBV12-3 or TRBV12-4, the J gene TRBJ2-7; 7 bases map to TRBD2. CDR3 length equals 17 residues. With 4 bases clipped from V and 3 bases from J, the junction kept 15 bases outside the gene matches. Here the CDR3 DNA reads TGTGCCAGCAGTTCGTCGGGGGGAGCGGGGCGCTACTACGAGCAGTACTTC. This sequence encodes CASSSSGGAGRYYEQYF.

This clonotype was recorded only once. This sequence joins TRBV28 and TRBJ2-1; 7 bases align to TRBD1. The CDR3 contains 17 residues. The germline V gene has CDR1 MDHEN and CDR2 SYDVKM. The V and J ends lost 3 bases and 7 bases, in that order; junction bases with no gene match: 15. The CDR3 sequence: CASSFTPDRNEGNEQFF. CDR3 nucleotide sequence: TGTGCCAGCAGTTTTACACCGGACAGGAACGAAGGGAATGAGCAGTTCTTC.

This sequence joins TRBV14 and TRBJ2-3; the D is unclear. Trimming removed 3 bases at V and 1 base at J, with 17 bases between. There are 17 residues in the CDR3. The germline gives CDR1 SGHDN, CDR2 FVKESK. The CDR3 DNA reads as TGTGCCAGCAGCCAGAGAACCCCCCACCCAGGCACAGATACGCAGTATTTT. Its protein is CASSQRTPHPGTDTQYF.

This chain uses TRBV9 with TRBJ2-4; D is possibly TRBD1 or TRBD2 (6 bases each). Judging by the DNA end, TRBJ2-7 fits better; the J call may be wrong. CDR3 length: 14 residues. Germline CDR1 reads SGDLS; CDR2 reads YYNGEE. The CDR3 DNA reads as TGTGCCAGCAGCTCTGGGGGGCGCTTGGCCGAGCAGTACTTC. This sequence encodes CASSSGGRLAEQYF.

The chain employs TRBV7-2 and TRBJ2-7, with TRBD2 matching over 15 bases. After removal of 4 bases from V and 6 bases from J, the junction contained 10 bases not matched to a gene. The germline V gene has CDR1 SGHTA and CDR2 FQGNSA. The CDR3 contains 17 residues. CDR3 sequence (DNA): TGTGCCAGCAGCTCCCCTTGGACTAGCGGGGGGGCCTCCGAGCAGTACTTC. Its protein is CASSSPWTSGGASEQYF.

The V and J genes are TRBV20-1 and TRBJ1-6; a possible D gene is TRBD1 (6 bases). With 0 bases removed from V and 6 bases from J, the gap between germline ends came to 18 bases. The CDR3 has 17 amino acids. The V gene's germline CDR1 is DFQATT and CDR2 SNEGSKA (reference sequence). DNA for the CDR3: TGCAGTGCTAGAGATCTGAGGCAGGGGACCTTTAATTCACCCCTCCACTTT. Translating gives CSARDLRQGTFNSPLHF.